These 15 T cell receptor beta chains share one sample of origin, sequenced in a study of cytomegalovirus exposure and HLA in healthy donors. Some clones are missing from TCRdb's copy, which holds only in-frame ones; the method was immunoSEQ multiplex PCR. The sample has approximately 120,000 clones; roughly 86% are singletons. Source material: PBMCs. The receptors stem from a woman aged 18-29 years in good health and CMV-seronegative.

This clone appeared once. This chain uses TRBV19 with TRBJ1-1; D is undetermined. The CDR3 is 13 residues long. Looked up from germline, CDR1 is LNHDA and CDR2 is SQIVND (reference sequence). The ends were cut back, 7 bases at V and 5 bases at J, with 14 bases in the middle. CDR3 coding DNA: TGTGCCAGTAATTCCTTACCCGGGACTGAAGCTTTCTTT. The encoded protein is CASNSLPGTEAFF.

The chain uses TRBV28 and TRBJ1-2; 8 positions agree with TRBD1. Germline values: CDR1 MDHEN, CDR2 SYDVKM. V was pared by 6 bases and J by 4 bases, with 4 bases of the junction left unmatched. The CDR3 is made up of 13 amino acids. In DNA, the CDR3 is TGTGCCAGCAGAAGACAGGGGAGCTATGGCTACACCTTC. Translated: CASRRQGSYGYTF.

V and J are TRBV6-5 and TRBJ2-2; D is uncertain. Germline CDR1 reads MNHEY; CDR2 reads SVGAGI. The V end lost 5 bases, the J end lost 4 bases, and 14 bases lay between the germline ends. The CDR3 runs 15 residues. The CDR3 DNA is TGTGCCAGCAGTGCCCCAGGATGGCGCACCGGGGAGCTGTTTTTT. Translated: CASSAPGWRTGELFF.

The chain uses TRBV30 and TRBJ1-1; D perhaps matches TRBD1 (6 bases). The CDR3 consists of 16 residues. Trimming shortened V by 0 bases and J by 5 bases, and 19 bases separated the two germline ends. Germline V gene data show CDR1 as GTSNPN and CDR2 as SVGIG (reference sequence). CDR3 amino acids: CAWSVRLYRENTEAFF. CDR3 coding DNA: TGTGCCTGGAGTGTTCGTCTCTACAGGGAGAATACTGAAGCTTTCTTT.

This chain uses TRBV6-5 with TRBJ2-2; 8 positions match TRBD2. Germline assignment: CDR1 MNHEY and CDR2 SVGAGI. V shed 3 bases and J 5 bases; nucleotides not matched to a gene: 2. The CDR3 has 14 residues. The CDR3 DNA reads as TGTGCCAGCAGTTATCGGGGGGGTACCGGGGAGCTGTTTTTT. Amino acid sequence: CASSYRGGTGELFF.

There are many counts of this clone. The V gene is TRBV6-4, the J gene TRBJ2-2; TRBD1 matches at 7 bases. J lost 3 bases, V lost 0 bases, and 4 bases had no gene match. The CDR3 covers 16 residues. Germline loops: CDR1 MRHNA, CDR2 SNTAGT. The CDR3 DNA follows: TGTGCCAGCAGTGACTCGGGGCAGGGGGACACCGGGGAGCTGTTTTTT. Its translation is CASSDSGQGDTGELFF.

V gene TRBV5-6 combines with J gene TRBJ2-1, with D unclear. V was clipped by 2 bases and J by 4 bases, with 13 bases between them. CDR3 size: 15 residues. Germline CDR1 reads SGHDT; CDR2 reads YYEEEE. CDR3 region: CASSLAQIEYNEQFF. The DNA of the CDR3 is TGTGCCAGCAGCTTAGCACAGATTGAATACAATGAGCAGTTCTTC.

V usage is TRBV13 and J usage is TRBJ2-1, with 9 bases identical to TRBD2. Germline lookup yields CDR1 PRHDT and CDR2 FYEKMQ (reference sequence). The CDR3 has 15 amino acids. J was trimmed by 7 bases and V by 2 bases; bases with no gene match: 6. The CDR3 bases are TGTGCCAGCAGCTTACCCCGCGGGGGGGGGAATGAGCAGTTCTTC. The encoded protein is CASSLPRGGGNEQFF.

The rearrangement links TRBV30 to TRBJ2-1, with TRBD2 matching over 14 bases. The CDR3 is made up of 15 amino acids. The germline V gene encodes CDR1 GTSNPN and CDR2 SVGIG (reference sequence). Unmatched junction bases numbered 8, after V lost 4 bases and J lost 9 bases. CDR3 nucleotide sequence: TGTGCCTGGATAGGACTAGCGGGGGGCAGGGGTGAGCAGTTCTTC. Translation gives CAWIGLAGGRGEQFF.

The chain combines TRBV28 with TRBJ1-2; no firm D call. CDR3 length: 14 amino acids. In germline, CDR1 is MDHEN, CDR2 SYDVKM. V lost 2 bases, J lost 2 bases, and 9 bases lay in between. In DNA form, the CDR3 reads TGTGCCAGCAGTTTAATCTACAGAAACTATGGCTACACCTTC. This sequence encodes CASSLIYRNYGYTF.

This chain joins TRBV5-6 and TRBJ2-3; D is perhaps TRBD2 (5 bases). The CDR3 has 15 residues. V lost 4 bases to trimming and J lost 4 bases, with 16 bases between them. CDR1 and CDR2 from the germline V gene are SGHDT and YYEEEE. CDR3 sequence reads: CASSQLSGYPDTQYF. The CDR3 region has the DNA TGTGCCAGCAGCCAACTAAGCGGATATCCAGATACGCAGTATTTT.

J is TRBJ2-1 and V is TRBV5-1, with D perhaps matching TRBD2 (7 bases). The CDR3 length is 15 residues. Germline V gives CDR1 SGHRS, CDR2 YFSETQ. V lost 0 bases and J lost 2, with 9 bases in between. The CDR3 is CASSLDGGPYNEQFF. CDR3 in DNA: TGCGCCAGCAGCTTGGACGGGGGGCCCTACAATGAGCAGTTCTTC.

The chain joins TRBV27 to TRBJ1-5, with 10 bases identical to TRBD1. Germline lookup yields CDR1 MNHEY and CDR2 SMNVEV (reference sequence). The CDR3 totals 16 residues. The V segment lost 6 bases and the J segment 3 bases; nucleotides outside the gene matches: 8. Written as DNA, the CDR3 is TGTGCCAGCAGCCCTCAGGGACAGGGGACCAATCAGCCCCAGCATTTT. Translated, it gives CASSPQGQGTNQPQHF.

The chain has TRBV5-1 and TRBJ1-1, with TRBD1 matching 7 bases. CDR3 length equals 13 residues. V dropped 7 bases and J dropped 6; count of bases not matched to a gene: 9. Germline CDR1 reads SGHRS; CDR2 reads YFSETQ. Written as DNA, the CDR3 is TGCGCCAGCCCCTTGGGGACAGACGCTGAAGCTTTCTTT. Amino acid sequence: CASPLGTDAEAFF.

The CDR3 DNA sequence: TGTGCCAGCACACCCTTGGGTTTTAGGACATTAAGGGGCAATCAGCCCCAGCATTTT. Translated: CASTPLGFRTLRGNQPQHF. The chain carries TRBV28 and TRBJ1-5; D possibly corresponds to TRBD1 (5 bases). V shed 7 bases and J shed 2 bases, with 27 bases lying between them. The CDR3 is 19 residues long. Germline CDR1 MDHEN, CDR2 SYDVKM.